The entry below describes one T cell receptor beta chain. What it binds is not known. V lost 7 bases, J lost 7 bases, and 10 bases lay in between. Per the germline V gene, CDR1 is SNHLY and CDR2 is FYNNEI. The length of the CDR3 is 12 residues. This entry belongs to a study of CD4 T cells in relation to SARS-CoV-2 and coronaviruses. Unexposed donor CD4+ T cells date from 2011-2018, before the COVID-19 pandemic. Isolation of CD4+ T cells took place after approximately 11 days in culture. As cell numbers allowed, unexposed-donor CD4+ T cells faced SARS-CoV-2 S/N and four cold-coronavirus spikes. PBMCs were plated at around 2.1 million per well in IL-2-containing medium. Using immunoSEQ multiplex PCR, the repertoire was profiled, and TCRdb retains in-frame clones only, with some absent. The data hold just under 30,000 clones, with about 76% observed a single time.

The origin of this receptor is a human donor in good health. The rearrangement joins TRBV2 to TRBJ1-4, with D unclear. The sequencing sample was made of CD4+ T cells from PBMCs, cultured in vitro. The CDR3 loop reads CASTRGSEKLFF. CDR3 bases: TGTGCCAGCACCCGAGGTAGTGAAAAACTGTTTTTT.